Listed below are T cell receptor beta chains from one sample, sequenced in a study of regulatory T cells in long-lasting Graves disease. Via MiXCR, TCRdb re-called the multiplex PCR reads, giving one row per CDR3 protein. The table records 200,000 to 250,000 distinct CDR3 sequences, roughly 18% of them present only once. The same data also contributed to another study, on T cells in Graves' hyperthyroidism and ophthalmopathy.

The specimen was peripheral blood mononuclear cells (PBMCs), collected at new diagnosis, from a patient treated with antithyroid drugs. The receptor source for this set is a woman in her 30s with Graves disease. Each CDR3 is given with its conserved first and last residue. The D gene is left open where the match is weak. Size values are once, few and many counts, or a class for expanded clones, and some rows have none.

abundance,v_gene,j_gene,d_gene,CDR3aa,CDR3nt
many,TRBV11-2,TRBJ1-2,NA,CASSPQGLWLDGYTF,TGTGCCAGCAGCCCCCAGGGTTTGTGGCTAGACGGCTACACCTTC
many,TRBV9,TRBJ2-7,TRBD1,CASSVGDRGREQYF,TGTGCCAGCAGCGTAGGGGACAGGGGCCGCGAGCAGTACTTC
many,TRBV25-1,TRBJ1-1,NA,CASSDPGEGGTEAFF,TGTGCCAGCAGTGATCCGGGAGAGGGTGGCACTGAAGCTTTCTTT
many,TRBV27,TRBJ1-6,TRBD1,CASSLDRLNNSPLHF,TGTGCCAGCAGTCTGGACAGGCTAAATAATTCACCCCTCCACTTT
many,TRBV13,TRBJ1-1,NA,CASSWGLPNTEAFF,TGTGCCAGCAGCTGGGGACTTCCGAACACTGAAGCTTTCTTT
few,TRBV6-4,TRBJ2-5,NA,CASKHGGSPGETQYF,TGTGCCAGCAAACATGGGGGCTCCCCTGGAGAGACCCAGTACTTC
many,TRBV19,TRBJ1-1,NA,CASTVSSYNTEAFF,TGTGCCAGTACCGTTTCGAGCTATAACACTGAAGCTTTCTTT
many,TRBV7-9,TRBJ1-5,NA,CASSLDGSRGRALNQPQHF,TGTGCCAGCAGCTTAGACGGCTCCAGGGGAAGGGCCCTCAATCAGCCCCAGCATTTT
many,TRBV20-1,TRBJ1-1,NA,CSARGPWVAAFF,TGCAGTGCTAGAGGCCCTTGGGTGGCCGCTTTCTTT
many,TRBV30,TRBJ2-7,TRBD1,CAWSAPRDRGYEQYF,TGTGCCTGGAGCGCCCCCCGGGACAGGGGATACGAGCAGTACTTC
NA,TRBV19,TRBJ2-2,TRBD2,CASSRPGGDTGELFF,TGTGCCAGTAGTCGACCGGGAGGGGACACCGGGGAGCTGTTTTTT
many,TRBV6-1,TRBJ1-1,NA,CASSARLQGTEAFF,TGTGCCAGCAGTGCCAGGTTACAGGGAACTGAAGCTTTCTTT
many,TRBV6-1,TRBJ1-1,NA,CASSEAYTEAFF,TGTGCCAGCAGTGAAGCGTACACTGAAGCTTTCTTT
many,TRBV7-2,TRBJ1-2,TRBD1,CASSLRGQGYTF,TGTGCCAGCAGCTTAAGGGGGCAAGGCTACACCTTC
NA,TRBV4-1,TRBJ2-3,NA,CASSTLGGSTDTQYF,TGCGCCAGCAGCACCCTGGGGGGTAGCACAGATACGCAGTATTTT
few,TRBV5-5,TRBJ2-7,NA,CASSLEPVPIYYEQYF,TGTGCCAGCAGCTTGGAGCCCGTTCCCATCTACTACGAGCAGTACTTC
many,TRBV2,TRBJ1-2,NA,CASSQAAGTAYGYTF,TGCGCCAGCAGCCAAGCCGCCGGGACGGCCTATGGCTACACCTTC
few,TRBV6-1,TRBJ2-2,TRBD2,CASQLAGKDTGELFF,TGTGCCAGTCAATTAGCGGGAAAGGACACCGGGGAGCTGTTTTTT
many,TRBV7-9,TRBJ2-2,TRBD2,CASSLTQSGSNPGELFF,TGTGCCAGCAGCTTAACTCAAAGCGGGAGTAATCCCGGGGAGCTGTTTTTT
many,TRBV9,TRBJ2-3,NA,CASSVNGDGTDTQYF,TGTGCCAGCAGCGTAAACGGCGACGGTACAGATACGCAGTATTTT
many,TRBV30,TRBJ2-1,NA,CAWIGRGPSYNEQFF,TGTGCCTGGATAGGTCGGGGGCCCTCCTACAATGAGCAGTTCTTC
NA,TRBV11-3,TRBJ1-1,TRBD1,CASRTRGHLTEAFF,TGTGCCAGCAGGACCAGGGGGCATCTCACTGAAGCTTTCTTT
many,TRBV20-1,TRBJ2-6,NA,CSAVNRPGWSSGANVLTF,TGCAGTGCCGTCAACCGCCCAGGGTGGAGTTCTGGGGCCAACGTCCTGACTTTC